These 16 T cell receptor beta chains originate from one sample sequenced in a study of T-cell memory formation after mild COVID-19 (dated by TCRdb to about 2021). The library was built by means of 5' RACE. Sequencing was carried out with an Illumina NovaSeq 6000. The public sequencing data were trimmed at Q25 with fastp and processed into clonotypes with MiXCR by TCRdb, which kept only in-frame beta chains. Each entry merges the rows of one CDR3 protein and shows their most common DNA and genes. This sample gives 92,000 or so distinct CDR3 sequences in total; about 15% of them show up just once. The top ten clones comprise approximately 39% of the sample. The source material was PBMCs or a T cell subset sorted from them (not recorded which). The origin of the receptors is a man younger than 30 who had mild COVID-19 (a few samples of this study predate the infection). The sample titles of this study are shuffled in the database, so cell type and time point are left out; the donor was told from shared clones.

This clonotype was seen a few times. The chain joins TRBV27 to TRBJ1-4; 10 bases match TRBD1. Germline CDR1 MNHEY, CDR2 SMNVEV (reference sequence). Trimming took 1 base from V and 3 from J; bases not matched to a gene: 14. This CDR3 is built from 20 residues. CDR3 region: CASSLFTSGTGAAANEKLFF. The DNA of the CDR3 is TGTGCCAGCAGTTTATTTACCTCCGGGACAGGGGCCGCGGCTAATGAAAAACTGTTTTTT.

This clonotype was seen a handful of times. CDR3 loop: CATSIAGVNNEQFF. CDR3 DNA sequence: TGTGCCACCTCAATAGCGGGGGTGAACAATGAGCAGTTCTTC. This sequence joins TRBV12-3 or TRBV12-4 and TRBJ2-1, with 9 nucleotides matching TRBD2. V lost 10 bases, J lost 5 bases, and 9 bases stayed unmatched. This CDR3 is built from 14 residues.

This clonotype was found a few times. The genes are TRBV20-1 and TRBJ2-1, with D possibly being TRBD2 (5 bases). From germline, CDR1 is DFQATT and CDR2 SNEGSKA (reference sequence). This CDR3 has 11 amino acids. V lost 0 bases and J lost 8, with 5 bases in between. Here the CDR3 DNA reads TGCAGTGCTAGAGAGAGGGATGAGCAGTTCTTC. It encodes CSARERDEQFF.

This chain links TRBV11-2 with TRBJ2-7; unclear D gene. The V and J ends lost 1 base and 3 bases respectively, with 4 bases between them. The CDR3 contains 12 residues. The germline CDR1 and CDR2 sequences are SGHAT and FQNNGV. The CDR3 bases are TGTGCCAGCAGCTTAGTCGACTACGAGCAGTACGTC. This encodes CASSLVDYEQYV.

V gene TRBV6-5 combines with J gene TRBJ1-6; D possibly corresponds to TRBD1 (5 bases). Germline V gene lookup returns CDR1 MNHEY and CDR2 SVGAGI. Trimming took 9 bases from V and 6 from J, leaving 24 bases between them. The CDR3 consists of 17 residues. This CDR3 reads CASSREAQENFNSPLHF. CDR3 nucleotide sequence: TGTGCCAGTTCCAGGGAGGCCCAGGAAAACTTTAATTCACCCCTCCACTTT.

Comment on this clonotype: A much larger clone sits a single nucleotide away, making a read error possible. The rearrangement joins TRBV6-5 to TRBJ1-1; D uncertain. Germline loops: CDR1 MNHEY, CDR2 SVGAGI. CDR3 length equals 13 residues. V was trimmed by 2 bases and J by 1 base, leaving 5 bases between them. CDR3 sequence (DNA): TGTGCCAGCAGTTACAGGGCGAACACTGAAGCTTTCTTT. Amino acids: CASSYRANTEAFF.

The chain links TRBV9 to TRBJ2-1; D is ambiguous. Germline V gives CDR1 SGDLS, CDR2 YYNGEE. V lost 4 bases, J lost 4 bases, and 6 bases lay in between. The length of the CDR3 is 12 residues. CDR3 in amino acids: CASSPWYNEQFF. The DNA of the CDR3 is TGTGCCAGCAGCCCCTGGTACAATGAGCAGTTCTTC.

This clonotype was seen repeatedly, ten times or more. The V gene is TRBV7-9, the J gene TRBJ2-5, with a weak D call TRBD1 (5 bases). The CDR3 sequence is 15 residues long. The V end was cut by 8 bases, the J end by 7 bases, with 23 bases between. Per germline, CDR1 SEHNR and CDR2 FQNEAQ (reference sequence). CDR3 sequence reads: CASGEGNRQTGTQYF. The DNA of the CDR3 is TGTGCCAGCGGAGAAGGGAACAGGCAAACAGGGACCCAGTACTTC.

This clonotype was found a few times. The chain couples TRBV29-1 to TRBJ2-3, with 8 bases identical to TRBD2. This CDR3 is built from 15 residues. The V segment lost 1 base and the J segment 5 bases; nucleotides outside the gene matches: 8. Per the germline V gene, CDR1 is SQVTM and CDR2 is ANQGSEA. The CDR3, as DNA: TGCAGCGTTGAAGTTTCGCGGGGGGCGCAAGATACGCAGTATTTT. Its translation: CSVEVSRGAQDTQYF.

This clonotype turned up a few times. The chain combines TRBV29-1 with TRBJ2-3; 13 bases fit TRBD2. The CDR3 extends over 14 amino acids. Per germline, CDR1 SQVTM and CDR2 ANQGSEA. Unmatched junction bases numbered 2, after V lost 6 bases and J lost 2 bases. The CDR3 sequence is CSVGTSGATDTQYF. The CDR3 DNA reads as TGCAGCGTGGGGACTAGCGGGGCCACAGATACGCAGTATTTT.

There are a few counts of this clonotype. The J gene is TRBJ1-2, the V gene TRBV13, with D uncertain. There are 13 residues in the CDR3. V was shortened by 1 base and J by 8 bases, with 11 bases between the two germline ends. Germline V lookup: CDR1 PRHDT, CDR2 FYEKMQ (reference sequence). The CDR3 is CASSLDSNEGYTF. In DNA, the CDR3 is TGTGCCAGCAGCTTAGACAGCAATGAAGGCTACACCTTC.

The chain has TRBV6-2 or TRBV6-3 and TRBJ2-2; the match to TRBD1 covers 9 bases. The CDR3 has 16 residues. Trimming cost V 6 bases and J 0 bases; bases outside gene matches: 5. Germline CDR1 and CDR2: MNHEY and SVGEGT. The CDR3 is CASSRGQGTNTGELFF. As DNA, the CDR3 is TGTGCCAGCAGCCGCGGACAGGGGACGAACACCGGGGAGCTGTTTTTT.

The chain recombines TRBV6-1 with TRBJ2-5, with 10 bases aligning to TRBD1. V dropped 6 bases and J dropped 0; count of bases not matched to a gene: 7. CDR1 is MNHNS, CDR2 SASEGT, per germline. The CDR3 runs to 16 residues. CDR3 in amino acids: CASRELDRGYQETQYF. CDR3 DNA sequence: TGTGCCAGCAGGGAGCTGGACAGGGGGTACCAAGAGACCCAGTACTTC.

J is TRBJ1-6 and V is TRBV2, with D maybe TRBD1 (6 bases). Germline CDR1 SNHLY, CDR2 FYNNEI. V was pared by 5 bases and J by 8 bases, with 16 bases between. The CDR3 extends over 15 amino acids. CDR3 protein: CASSRGQRTDSPLHF. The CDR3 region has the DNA TGTGCCAGCAGTAGAGGACAGCGAACGGATTCACCCCTCCACTTT.

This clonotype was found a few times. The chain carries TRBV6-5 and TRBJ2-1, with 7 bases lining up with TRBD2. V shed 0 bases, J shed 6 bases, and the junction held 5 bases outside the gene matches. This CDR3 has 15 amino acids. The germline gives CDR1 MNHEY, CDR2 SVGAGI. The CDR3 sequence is CASSYSAGDVNEQFF. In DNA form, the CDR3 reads TGTGCCAGCAGTTACTCGGCGGGGGACGTCAATGAGCAGTTCTTC.

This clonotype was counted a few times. The CDR3 DNA reads TGCGCCAGCAGCCAAGGTCTTGGTAGGACTGAAGCTTTCTTT. This gives the protein CASSQGLGRTEAFF. The chain carries TRBV4-1 and TRBJ1-1; D remains unclear. This CDR3 comprises 14 residues. The V end lost 1 base, the J end lost 5 bases, and 11 bases lay between the germline ends. Looked up from germline, CDR1 is MGHRA and CDR2 is YSYEKL.